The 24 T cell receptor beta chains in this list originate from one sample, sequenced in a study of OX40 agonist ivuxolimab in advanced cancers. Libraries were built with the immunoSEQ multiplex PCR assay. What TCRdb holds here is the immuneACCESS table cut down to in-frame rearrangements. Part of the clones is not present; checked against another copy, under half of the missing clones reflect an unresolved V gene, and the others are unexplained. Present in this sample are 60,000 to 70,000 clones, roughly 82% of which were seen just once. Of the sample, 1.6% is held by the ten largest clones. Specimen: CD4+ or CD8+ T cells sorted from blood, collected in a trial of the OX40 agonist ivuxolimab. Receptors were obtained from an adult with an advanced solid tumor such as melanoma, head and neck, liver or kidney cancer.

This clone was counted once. This CDR3 reads CASSLKTDTEAFF. The CDR3 nucleotides are TGCGCCAGCAGCCTTAAGACGGACACTGAAGCTTTCTTT. The J gene is TRBJ1-1, the V gene TRBV4-3, with D unresolved. V gave up 4 bases and J gave up 3 bases, with 9 bases separating them. The CDR3 is 13 residues long. Germline assignment: CDR1 LGHNA and CDR2 YSLEER.

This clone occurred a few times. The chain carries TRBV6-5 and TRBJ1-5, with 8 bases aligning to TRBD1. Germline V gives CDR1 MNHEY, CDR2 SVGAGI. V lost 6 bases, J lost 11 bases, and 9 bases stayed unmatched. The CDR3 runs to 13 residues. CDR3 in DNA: TGTGCCAGCAGGCAGGGGGCTGAGCGGACCCAGCATTTT. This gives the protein CASRQGAERTQHF.

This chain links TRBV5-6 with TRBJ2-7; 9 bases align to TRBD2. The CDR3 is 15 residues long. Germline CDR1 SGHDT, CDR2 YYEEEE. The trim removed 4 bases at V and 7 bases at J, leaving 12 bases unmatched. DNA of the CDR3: TGTGCCAGCAGCCTTTTTGCGGGAGGGACGGGGGAGCAGTACTTC. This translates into CASSLFAGGTGEQYF.

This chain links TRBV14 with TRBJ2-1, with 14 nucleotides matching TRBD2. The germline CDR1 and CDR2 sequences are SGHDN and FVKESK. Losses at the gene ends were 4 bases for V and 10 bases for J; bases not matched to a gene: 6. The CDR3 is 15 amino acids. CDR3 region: CASSPGLAGVEEQFF. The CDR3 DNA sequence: TGTGCCAGCAGCCCGGGACTAGCGGGAGTCGAGGAGCAGTTCTTC.

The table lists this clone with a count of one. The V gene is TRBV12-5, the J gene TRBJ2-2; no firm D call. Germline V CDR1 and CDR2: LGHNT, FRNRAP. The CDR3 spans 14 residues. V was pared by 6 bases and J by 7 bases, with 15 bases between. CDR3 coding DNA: TGTGCTAGTGGGAAGGATACGTCGGTCGGGGAGCTGTTTTTT. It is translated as CASGKDTSVGELFF.

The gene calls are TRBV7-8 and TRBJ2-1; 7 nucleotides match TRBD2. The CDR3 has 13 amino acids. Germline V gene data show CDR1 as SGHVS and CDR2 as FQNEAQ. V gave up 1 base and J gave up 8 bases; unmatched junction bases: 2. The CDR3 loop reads CASSLGGRDEQFF. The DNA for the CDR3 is TGTGCCAGCAGCTTAGGAGGGAGGGATGAGCAGTTCTTC.

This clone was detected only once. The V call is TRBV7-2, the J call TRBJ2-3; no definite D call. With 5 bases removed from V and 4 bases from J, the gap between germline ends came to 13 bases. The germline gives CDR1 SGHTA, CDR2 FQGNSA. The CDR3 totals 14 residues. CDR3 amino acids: CASSPQRLADTQYF. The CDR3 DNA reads TGTGCCAGCAGCCCCCAAAGGTTGGCAGATACGCAGTATTTT.

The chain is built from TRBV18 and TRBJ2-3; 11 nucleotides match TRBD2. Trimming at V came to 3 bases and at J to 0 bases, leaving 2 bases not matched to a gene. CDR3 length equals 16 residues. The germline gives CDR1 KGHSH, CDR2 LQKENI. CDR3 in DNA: TGTGCCAGCTCACCGACTAGCGGGGTTAGCACAGATACGCAGTATTTT. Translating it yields CASSPTSGVSTDTQYF.

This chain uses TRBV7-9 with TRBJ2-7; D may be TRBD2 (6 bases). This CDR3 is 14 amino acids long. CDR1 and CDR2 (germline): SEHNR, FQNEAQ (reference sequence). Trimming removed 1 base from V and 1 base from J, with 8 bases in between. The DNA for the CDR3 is TGTGCCAGCAGCTTAGTCGGGGGATCCTACGAGCAGTACTTC. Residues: CASSLVGGSYEQYF.

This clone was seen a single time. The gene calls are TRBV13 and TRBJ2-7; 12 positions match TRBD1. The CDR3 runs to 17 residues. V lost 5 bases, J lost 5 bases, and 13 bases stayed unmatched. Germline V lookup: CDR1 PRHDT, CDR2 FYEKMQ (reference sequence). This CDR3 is CASSAYSGTGGFDEQYF. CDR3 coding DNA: TGTGCCAGCAGCGCGTATTCCGGGACAGGGGGCTTCGACGAGCAGTACTTC.

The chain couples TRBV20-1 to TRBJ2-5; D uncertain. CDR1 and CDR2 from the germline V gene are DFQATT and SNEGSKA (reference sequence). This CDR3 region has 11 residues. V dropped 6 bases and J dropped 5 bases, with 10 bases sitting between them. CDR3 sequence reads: CSAGPRETQYF. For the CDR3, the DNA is TGCAGTGCCGGGCCTCGGGAGACCCAGTACTTC.

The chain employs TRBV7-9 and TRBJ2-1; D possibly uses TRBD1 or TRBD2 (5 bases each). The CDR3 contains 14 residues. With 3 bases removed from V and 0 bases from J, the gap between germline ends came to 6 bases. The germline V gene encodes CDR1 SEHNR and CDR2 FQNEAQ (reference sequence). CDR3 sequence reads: CASSFGGSYNEQFF. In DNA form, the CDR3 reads TGTGCCAGCAGCTTTGGGGGCTCCTACAATGAGCAGTTCTTC.

CDR3 bases: TGCGCCAGCAGCTTGTCAGGAGGCAATCAGCCCCAGCATTTT. This sequence encodes CASSLSGGNQPQHF. The chain uses TRBV5-1 and TRBJ1-5; D gene uncertain. Germline values: CDR1 SGHRS, CDR2 YFSETQ. The CDR3 runs to 14 residues. V lost 1 base to trimming and J lost 2 bases, with 7 bases between them.

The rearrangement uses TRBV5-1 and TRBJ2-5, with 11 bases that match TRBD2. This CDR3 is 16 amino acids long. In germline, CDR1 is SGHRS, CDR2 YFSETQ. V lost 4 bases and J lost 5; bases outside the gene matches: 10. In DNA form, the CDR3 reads TGCGCCAGCAGCATAGGGACTAGCGGACCTCCGGAGACCCAGTACTTC. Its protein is CASSIGTSGPPETQYF.

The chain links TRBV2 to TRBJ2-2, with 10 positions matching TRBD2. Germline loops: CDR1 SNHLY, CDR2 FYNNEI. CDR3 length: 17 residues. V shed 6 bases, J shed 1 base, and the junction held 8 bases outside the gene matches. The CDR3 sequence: CASRPDRLAGNTGELFF. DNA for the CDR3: TGTGCCAGCAGACCAGACCGACTAGCGGGGAACACCGGGGAGCTGTTTTTT.

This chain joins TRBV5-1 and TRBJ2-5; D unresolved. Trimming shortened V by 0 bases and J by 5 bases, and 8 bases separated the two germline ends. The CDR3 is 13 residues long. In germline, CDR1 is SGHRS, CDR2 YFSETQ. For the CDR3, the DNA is TGCGCCAGCAGCTTGGGTGTAGGCGAGACCCAGTACTTC. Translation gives CASSLGVGETQYF. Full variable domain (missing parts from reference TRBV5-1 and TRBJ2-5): KAGVTQTPRYLIKTRGQQVTLSCSPISGHRSVSWYQQTPGQGLQFLFEYFSETQRNKGNFPGRFSGRQFSNSRSEMNVSTLELGDSALYLCASSLGVGETQYFGPGTRLLVL.

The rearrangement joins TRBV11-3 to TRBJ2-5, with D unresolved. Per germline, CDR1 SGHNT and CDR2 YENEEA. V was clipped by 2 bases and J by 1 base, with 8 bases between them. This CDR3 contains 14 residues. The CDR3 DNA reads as TGTGCCAGCAGCTTAAGGGCAGGCCAAGAGACCCAGTACTTC. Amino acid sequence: CASSLRAGQETQYF.

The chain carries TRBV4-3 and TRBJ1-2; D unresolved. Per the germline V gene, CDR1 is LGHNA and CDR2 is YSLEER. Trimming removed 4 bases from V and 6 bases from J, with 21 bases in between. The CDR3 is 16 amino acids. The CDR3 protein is CASSPLLSQASDGYTF. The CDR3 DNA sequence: TGCGCCAGCAGCCCCCTTCTGTCGCAGGCCTCTGATGGCTACACCTTC.

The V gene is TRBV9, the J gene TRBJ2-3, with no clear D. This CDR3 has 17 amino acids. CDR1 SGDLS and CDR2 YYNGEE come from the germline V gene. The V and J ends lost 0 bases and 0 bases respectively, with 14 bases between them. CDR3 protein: CASSVGPTDTSTDTQYF. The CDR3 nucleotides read TGTGCCAGCAGCGTAGGTCCCACCGACACTAGCACAGATACGCAGTATTTT.

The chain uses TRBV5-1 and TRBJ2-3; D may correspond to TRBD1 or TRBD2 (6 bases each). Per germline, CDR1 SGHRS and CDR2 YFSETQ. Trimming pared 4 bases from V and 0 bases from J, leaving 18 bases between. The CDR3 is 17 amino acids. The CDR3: CASSLQGPGTSTDTQYF. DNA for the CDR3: TGCGCCAGCAGCCTACAGGGACCGGGGACTAGCACAGATACGCAGTATTTT.

The CDR3 region is CASSLVRASGSYEQYF. The CDR3 nucleotides read TGTGCCAGCAGCTTGGTAAGGGCCAGCGGGTCCTACGAGCAGTACTTC. This chain joins TRBV5-5 and TRBJ2-7, with D perhaps TRBD2 (6 bases). The germline V gene encodes CDR1 SGHKS and CDR2 YYEKEE (reference sequence). The CDR3 has 16 amino acids. V was trimmed by 0 bases and J by 1 base, leaving 14 bases between them. The entire variable domain, with the rest obtained from reference TRBV5-5 and TRBJ2-7, is as follows: DAGVTQSPTHLIKTRGQQVTLRCSPISGHKSVSWYQQVLGQGPQFIFQYYEKEERGRGNFPDRFSARQFPNYSSELNVNALLLGDSALYLCASSLVRASGSYEQYFGPGTRLTVT.

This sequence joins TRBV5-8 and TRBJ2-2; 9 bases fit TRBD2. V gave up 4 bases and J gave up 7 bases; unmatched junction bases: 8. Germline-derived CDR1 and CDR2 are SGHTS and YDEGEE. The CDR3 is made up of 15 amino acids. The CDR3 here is CASSRGLANGGELFF. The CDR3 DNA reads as TGTGCCAGCAGCCGGGGACTAGCAAACGGCGGGGAGCTGTTTTTT.

CDR3 protein: CASSEQGFSNQPQHF. The CDR3 DNA sequence: TGTGCCAGCAGCGAACAGGGGTTTAGCAATCAGCCCCAGCATTTT. This rearrangement joins TRBV5-8 to TRBJ1-5; 7 bases fit TRBD1. CDR3 size: 15 residues. With V trimmed by 4 bases and J by 0 bases, 4 bases remained unmatched. The germline V gene encodes CDR1 SGHTS and CDR2 YDEGEE.

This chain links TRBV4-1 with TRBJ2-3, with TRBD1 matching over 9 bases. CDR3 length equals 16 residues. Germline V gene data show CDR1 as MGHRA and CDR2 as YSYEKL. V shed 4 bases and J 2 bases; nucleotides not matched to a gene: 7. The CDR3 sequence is CASSPAGTGLTDTQYF. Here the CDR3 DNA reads TGCGCCAGCAGCCCCGCCGGGACAGGGCTCACAGATACGCAGTATTTT.